The 27 T cell receptor beta chains given below trace back to one sample, sequenced in a study of T-cell memory formation after mild COVID-19. Using its own MiXCR run on the 5' RACE reads, TCRdb lists one record per CDR3 protein. The sample lists about 39,000 distinct CDR3 sequences, 6% to 6.5% seen once, with under 0.9% in the top ten. Sequencing was performed on PBMCs or a T cell subset sorted from them (not recorded which). These TCRs come from an adult who had mild COVID-19 (a few samples of this study predate the infection). Cell type and time point are not known.

There are a few counts of this clonotype. This chain joins TRBV5-1 and TRBJ1-2; a possible D gene is TRBD1 (6 bases). The CDR3 extends over 12 amino acids. Germline V lookup: CDR1 SGHRS, CDR2 YFSETQ. Trimming removed 4 bases at V and 8 bases at J, with 12 bases between. CDR3 residues: CASSINRDGYTF. The DNA of the CDR3 is TGCGCCAGCAGCATCAACAGGGACGGCTACACCTTC. The entire variable domain, with the rest obtained from reference TRBV5-1 and TRBJ1-2, is as follows: KAGVTQTPRYLIKTRGQQVTLSCSPISGHRSVSWYQQTPGQGLQFLFEYFSETQRNKGNFPGRFSGRQFSNSRSEMNVSTLELGDSALYLCASSINRDGYTFGSGTRLTVV.

The chain combines TRBV5-5 with TRBJ2-7; 14 nucleotides line up with TRBD2. Germline assignment: CDR1 SGHKS and CDR2 YYEKEE (reference sequence). Unmatched junction bases numbered 3, after V lost 4 bases and J lost 3 bases. The CDR3 sequence is 15 residues long. The CDR3 reads CASSEGLAGDYEQYF. The CDR3 nucleotides are TGTGCCAGCAGCGAGGGACTAGCGGGAGACTACGAGCAGTACTTC.

In its sample, this clonotype was seen a few times. The genes are TRBV15 and TRBJ2-5; TRBD1 agrees at 7 bases. There are 15 residues in the CDR3. Germline CDR1 and CDR2: LNHNV and YYDKDF (reference sequence). J lost 4 bases, V lost 1 base, and 6 bases had no gene match. CDR3 nucleotide sequence: TGTGCCACCAGCAGAGTACCAGGGGGTAGAGAGACCCAGTACTTC. It specifies CATSRVPGGRETQYF.

The chain employs TRBV6-6 and TRBJ1-5; D perhaps matches TRBD1 (5 bases). The CDR3 loop spans 13 amino acids. V was clipped by 4 bases and J by 5 bases, with 9 bases between them. The germline V gene encodes CDR1 MNHNY and CDR2 SVGAGI (reference sequence). The CDR3 DNA reads as TGTGCCAGCAGTTCAGGGAGCCATCAGCCCCAGCATTTT. Its translation is CASSSGSHQPQHF.

V and J are TRBV12-3 or TRBV12-4 and TRBJ1-5; a weak D match, TRBD1 (5 bases). V was cut by 7 bases and J by 4 bases, with 20 bases left in between. The CDR3 consists of 16 residues. CDR3 coding DNA: TGTGCCAGCACCTATCTCCCCACTGCAGGGAATCAGCCCCAGCATTTT. Translating it yields CASTYLPTAGNQPQHF.

Regarding this clonotype: Being one base from a much bigger clone, this may be a read error. The CDR3: CASSPDGRIGGYTF. CDR3 DNA: TGCGCCAGCAGCCCAGATGGCAGAATTGGAGGCTACACCTTC. The chain uses TRBV4-3 and TRBJ1-2; D is uncertain. V lost 4 bases and J lost 8, with 17 bases in between. CDR1 is LGHNA and CDR2 is YSLEER in the germline V gene. This CDR3 spans 14 amino acids.

This clonotype has a count of ten or more. The J gene is TRBJ2-3, the V gene TRBV7-2; 10 nucleotides align to TRBD1. Trimming at V came to 7 bases and at J to 3 bases, leaving 4 bases not matched to a gene. The CDR3 contains 14 residues. Germline loops: CDR1 SGHTA, CDR2 FQGNSA. The CDR3 coding sequence is TGTGCCAGCATCCGGGACAGGGGTACAGATACGCAGTATTTT. It encodes CASIRDRGTDTQYF.

The chain is built from TRBV12-3 or TRBV12-4 and TRBJ1-1, with TRBD1 matching over 7 bases. After removal of 6 bases from V and 3 bases from J, the junction contained 7 bases not matched to a gene. The CDR3 has 14 residues. The CDR3 bases are TGTGCCAGCAGCCCACAGGGGAATTACACTGAAGCTTTCTTT. Residues: CASSPQGNYTEAFF.

This clonotype was observed a few times. The J gene is TRBJ2-7, the V gene TRBV9; TRBD1 is a possible D gene (6 bases). The CDR3 is made up of 16 amino acids. Germline V gene lookup returns CDR1 SGDLS and CDR2 YYNGEE. V gave up 4 bases and J gave up 5 bases, with 22 bases separating them. CDR3: CASSPRVGGRVHEQYF. CDR3 nucleotides: TGTGCCAGCAGCCCCCGGGTTGGGGGCAGGGTACACGAGCAGTACTTC. Full variable domain (missing parts from reference TRBV9 and TRBJ2-7): DSGVTQTPKHLITATGQRVTLRCSPRSGDLSVYWYQQSLDQGLQFLIQYYNGEERAKGNILERFSAQQFPDLHSELNLSSLELGDSALYFCASSPRVGGRVHEQYFGPGTRLTVT.

This clonotype was detected many times. V usage is TRBV19 and J usage is TRBJ2-5; 9 positions agree with TRBD2. The CDR3 is 15 residues long. The V segment lost 3 bases and the J segment 5 bases; nucleotides outside the gene matches: 7. Germline V gene data show CDR1 as LNHDA and CDR2 as SQIVND (reference sequence). The CDR3 here is CASSMPGLASETQYF. DNA for the CDR3: TGTGCCAGTAGTATGCCGGGACTAGCCTCGGAGACCCAGTACTTC.

Many counts were recorded for this clonotype. This chain links TRBV24-1 with TRBJ1-2; D not resolved. The ends were cut back, 1 base at V and 2 bases at J, with 7 bases in the middle. CDR1 is KGHDR, CDR2 SFDVKD, per germline. The CDR3 spans 14 residues. CDR3 in amino acids: CATSDLARNYGYTF. In DNA form, the CDR3 reads TGTGCCACCAGTGATTTAGCACGAAACTATGGCTACACCTTC.

The chain's CDR3 is CASSFYTNTEAFF. DNA for the CDR3: TGTGCCAGCAGTTTTTATACGAACACTGAAGCTTTCTTT. This rearrangement joins TRBV12-3 or TRBV12-4 to TRBJ1-1; D is undetermined. Trimming took 3 bases from V and 1 from J, leaving 6 bases between them. CDR3 length: 13 amino acids.

This clonotype was counted at least ten times. The chain carries TRBV7-3 and TRBJ2-1; 9 bases are shared with TRBD2. Unmatched junction bases numbered 13, after V lost 4 bases and J lost 9 bases. Germline V gene sequence: CDR1 SGHTA, CDR2 FQGTGA. The CDR3 loop spans 16 amino acids. CDR3: CASSSAGLASSSEQFF. Written as DNA, the CDR3 is TGTGCCAGCAGCTCCGCTGGACTAGCGAGTTCGAGTGAGCAGTTCTTC.

V usage is TRBV12-3 or TRBV12-4 and J usage is TRBJ1-1, with 8 positions matching TRBD1. After removal of 5 bases from V and 8 bases from J, the junction contained 7 bases not matched to a gene. This CDR3 is built from 13 residues. CDR3 protein: CASSRDRSGEAFF. The CDR3 nucleotides are TGTGCCAGCAGTCGGGACAGGTCCGGGGAAGCTTTCTTT.

Ten or more counts support this clonotype. In nucleotides, the CDR3 is TGTGCCAGCAGCGCAAGCCGGAGTATCAATGAGCAGTTCTTC. Protein product: CASSASRSINEQFF. The rearrangement joins TRBV7-2 to TRBJ2-1; no reliable D call. The germline gives CDR1 SGHTA, CDR2 FQGNSA. The CDR3 contains 14 residues. V lost 5 bases to trimming and J lost 6 bases, with 14 bases between them.

This clonotype appeared a few times. The rearrangement uses TRBV7-2 and TRBJ2-2, with 8 bases that match TRBD1. Trimming removed 5 bases from V and 6 bases from J; junction bases left unmatched: 8. The germline V gene has CDR1 SGHTA and CDR2 FQGNSA. The CDR3 has 15 amino acids. The CDR3 loop is CASSPRQGSAGELFF. The CDR3 DNA reads TGTGCCAGCAGCCCCCGACAGGGGAGCGCCGGGGAGCTGTTTTTT. Full variable domain (rest looked up from reference TRBV7-2 and TRBJ2-2): GAGVSQSPSNKVTEKGKDVELRCDPISGHTALYWYRQSLGQGLEFLIYFQGNSAPDKSGLPSDRFSAERTGGSVSTLTIQRTQQEDSAVYLCASSPRQGSAGELFFGEGSRLTVL.

There are many counts of this clonotype. The rearrangement uses TRBV7-3 and TRBJ1-3; possible D gene TRBD1, 5 bases. This CDR3 has 16 residues. The germline gives CDR1 SGHTA, CDR2 FQGTGA. The V and J ends lost 5 bases and 2 bases respectively, with 16 bases between them. The CDR3 bases are TGTGCCAGCAGCCGGGACCGATTCTCACCTGGAAACACCATATATTTT. Amino acid sequence: CASSRDRFSPGNTIYF.

There are many counts of this clonotype. V and J are TRBV20-1 and TRBJ2-7; D is ambiguous. CDR1 is DFQATT and CDR2 is SNEGSKA in the germline V gene (reference sequence). The CDR3 is 16 residues long. The V end lost 0 bases, the J end lost 7 bases, and 22 bases lay between the germline ends. The CDR3 loop is CSARDRNSGVYVEQYF. The CDR3 DNA is TGCAGTGCTAGAGATAGGAACAGTGGGGTCTACGTAGAGCAGTACTTC.

The table lists this clonotype with many counts. This sequence joins TRBV7-2 and TRBJ1-4; D gene uncertain. This CDR3 comprises 14 residues. Germline V gene lookup returns CDR1 SGHTA and CDR2 FQGNSA. Deletions cut 1 base from V and 8 bases from J, with 11 bases between. The DNA for the CDR3 is TGTGCCAGCAGCTTAGGTTACGAGCAGGAAAAACTGTTTTTT. Its protein is CASSLGYEQEKLFF.

This clonotype appeared many times. V gene TRBV6-2 or TRBV6-3 combines with J gene TRBJ2-1; a possible D gene is TRBD1 (6 bases). The CDR3 covers 12 residues. Germline CDR1 MNHEY, CDR2 SVGEGT. V shed 6 bases and J shed 7 bases, with 10 bases lying between them. The CDR3 DNA is TGTGCCAGCAGCCCCACAGGGAATGAGCAGTTCTTC. Translation: CASSPTGNEQFF.

V and J are TRBV20-1 and TRBJ2-3; TRBD2 matches 11 bases. With 8 bases clipped from V and 5 bases from J, the junction kept 9 bases outside the gene matches. Per germline, CDR1 DFQATT and CDR2 SNEGSKA (reference sequence). This CDR3 spans 14 amino acids. The CDR3 DNA reads TGCAGTCCCTTTAGCGGGGGGGCCGGAGATACGCAGTATTTT. Translation gives CSPFSGGAGDTQYF.

In its sample, this clonotype was seen many times. V is TRBV12-3 or TRBV12-4 and J is TRBJ2-1, with D tentatively TRBD2 (6 bases). V was clipped by 5 bases and J by 10 bases, with 18 bases between them. The CDR3 consists of 14 residues. The CDR3 nucleotides are TGTGCCAGCAGTCTAATGGAGGGCTACTCGGAGCAGTTCTTC. It encodes CASSLMEGYSEQFF.

This clonotype has only a few counts. The V and J genes are TRBV19 and TRBJ2-2, with TRBD1 matching 8 bases. There are 16 residues in the CDR3. V lost 6 bases and J lost 5; bases outside the gene matches: 11. Germline V lookup: CDR1 LNHDA, CDR2 SQIVND (reference sequence). The CDR3 sequence: CASSPRRTGLTGELFF. The CDR3 coding sequence is TGTGCCAGTAGCCCAAGGAGGACAGGGTTGACCGGGGAGCTGTTTTTT.

This clonotype was observed at least ten times. The rearrangement uses TRBV7-8 and TRBJ2-1; 8 positions agree with TRBD1. CDR1 is SGHVS, CDR2 FQNEAQ, per germline. The CDR3 sequence is 15 residues long. V lost 5 bases to trimming and J lost 3 bases; unmatched junction nucleotides: 6. The CDR3 is CASSPRDRNYNEQFF. In DNA form, the CDR3 reads TGTGCCAGCAGCCCGAGGGACAGGAACTACAATGAGCAGTTCTTC.

The sample holds many counts of this clonotype. The rearrangement links TRBV12-3 or TRBV12-4 to TRBJ2-6; D remains ambiguous. V shed 5 bases and J shed 3 bases, with 8 bases lying between them. The CDR3 has 14 amino acids. The CDR3 sequence: CASSTVGGANVLTF. Written as DNA, the CDR3 is TGTGCCAGCAGTACCGTAGGTGGGGCCAACGTCCTGACTTTC.

This clonotype was counted at least ten times. The V call is TRBV9, the J call TRBJ2-3; no clear D gene. With 3 bases removed from V and 0 bases from J, the gap between germline ends came to 11 bases. The CDR3 is 15 residues long. CDR1 and CDR2 from the germline V gene are SGDLS and YYNGEE. In DNA, the CDR3 is TGTGCCAGCAGCGGTTCGGTCGCTAGCACAGATACGCAGTATTTT. It translates to CASSGSVASTDTQYF. Full variable domain (remainder filled in from reference TRBV9 and TRBJ2-3): DSGVTQTPKHLITATGQRVTLRCSPRSGDLSVYWYQQSLDQGLQFLIQYYNGEERAKGNILERFSAQQFPDLHSELNLSSLELGDSALYFCASSGSVASTDTQYFGPGTRLTVL.

CDR3 amino acids: CASSPGYYNEQFF. DNA for the CDR3: TGTGCCAGCAGCCCTGGTTATTACAATGAGCAGTTCTTC. This chain joins TRBV14 and TRBJ2-1, with no clear D. V gave up 4 bases and J gave up 4 bases, with 8 bases separating them. The length of the CDR3 is 13 residues. Germline V gene data show CDR1 as SGHDN and CDR2 as FVKESK.